One sample yielded the 27 T cell receptor beta chains listed below, sequenced in a study of T-cell reconstitution after alpha-beta-depleted transplantation in children. Unique molecular identifiers featured in how the TCRbeta library was prepared. TCRdb passed the PCR reads through MiXCR, listing each CDR3 protein once. The sample has some 830,000 distinct CDR3 sequences, 16% seen once. Sequencing used PBMCs, mostly from graft donor cells, obtained 360 days after TCRalphabeta/CD19-depleted stem cell transplant. The receptors shown here come from a male patient aged 10-17 years who had a stem cell transplant for acute lymphoblastic leukemia, so the T cells may come from the graft donor.

V is TRBV18 and J is TRBJ2-1; perhaps TRBD1 as D (5 bases). Between the trimmed V and J ends, which lost 0 bases and 14 bases, there was a span of 17 bases. The V gene's germline CDR1 is KGHSH and CDR2 LQKENI. The CDR3 sequence is 14 residues long. The CDR3, as DNA: TGTGCCAGCTCACCACCGGCCAGGGTGGATCAAGAGTTCTTC. This translates into CASSPPARVDQEFF. Full variable domain (rest looked up from reference TRBV18 and TRBJ2-1): NAGVMQNPRHLVRRRGQEARLRCSPMKGHSHVYWYRQLPEEGLKFMVYLQKENIIDESGMPKERFSAEFPKEGPSILRIQQVVRGDSAAYFCASSPPARVDQEFFGPGTRLTVL.

This clonotype was recorded a few times. The chain links TRBV5-1 to TRBJ1-1; D remains ambiguous. Looked up from germline, CDR1 is SGHRS and CDR2 is YFSETQ. The CDR3 contains 14 residues. With 2 bases removed from V and 1 base from J, the gap between germline ends came to 9 bases. CDR3: CASSFQHPNTEAFF. As DNA, the CDR3 is TGCGCCAGCAGCTTTCAACACCCGAACACTGAAGCTTTCTTT.

This clonotype has more than one count but fewer than ten. This rearrangement joins TRBV10-3 to TRBJ2-5; the D gene is possibly TRBD2 (6 bases). Germline-derived CDR1 and CDR2 are ENHRY and SYGVKD. CDR3 size: 13 residues. Trimming shortened V by 10 bases and J by 1 base, and 13 bases separated the two germline ends. In DNA form, the CDR3 reads TGTGCCACCGCTGGGACTCCCCAAGAGACCCAGTACTTC. This gives the protein CATAGTPQETQYF.

V is TRBV12-3 or TRBV12-4 and J is TRBJ2-1; TRBD2 aligns across 11 bases. The CDR3 sequence is 17 residues long. Trimming cost V 0 bases and J 4 bases; bases outside gene matches: 5. CDR3 sequence: CASSLALGLAVYNEQFF. The CDR3 coding sequence is TGTGCCAGCAGTTTAGCCTTGGGACTAGCGGTGTACAATGAGCAGTTCTTC.

This clonotype was seen a handful of times. The chain recombines TRBV20-1 with TRBJ2-1, with TRBD2 identical over 9 bases. The CDR3 extends over 18 amino acids. CDR1 and CDR2 from the germline V gene are DFQATT and SNEGSKA (reference sequence). The ends lost 0 bases at V and 4 bases at J; junction bases unmatched: 13. CDR3 in amino acids: CSARDTSRLAGSYNEQFF. Here the CDR3 DNA reads TGCAGTGCTAGAGATACCTCGCGGCTAGCGGGGTCGTACAATGAGCAGTTCTTC.

This clonotype came up many times. The chain joins TRBV25-1 to TRBJ2-1; the D gene is possibly TRBD1 (5 bases). The CDR3 spans 15 residues. V lost 4 bases to trimming and J lost 4 bases, with 14 bases between them. The germline V gene encodes CDR1 MGHDK and CDR2 SYGVNS. The CDR3 DNA is TGTGCCAGCAGTGCCGGGTTGAGGACATACAATGAGCAGTTCTTC. Its protein product is CASSAGLRTYNEQFF.

The rearrangement links TRBV12-5 to TRBJ2-7, with D uncertain. With 0 bases removed from V and 5 bases from J, the gap between germline ends came to 2 bases. Germline CDR1 is LGHNT and CDR2 is FRNRAP. The CDR3 contains 11 residues. The CDR3 spells CASGLVDEQYF. In nucleotides, the CDR3 is TGTGCTAGTGGTTTGGTAGACGAGCAGTACTTC.

The V gene is TRBV18, the J gene TRBJ1-6; D perhaps matches TRBD1 (5 bases). This CDR3 is 16 amino acids long. Germline V gene sequence: CDR1 KGHSH, CDR2 LQKENI. Deletions cut 2 bases from V and 7 bases from J, with 15 bases between. This CDR3 reads CASSPSGRYMNSPLHF. Written as DNA, the CDR3 is TGTGCCAGCTCACCATCGGGACGGTACATGAATTCACCCCTCCACTTT.

The chain joins TRBV3-1 to TRBJ1-5; D is perhaps TRBD1 (5 bases). The V and J ends lost 3 bases and 3 bases respectively, with 12 bases between them. CDR1 is LGHDT, CDR2 YNNKEL, per germline (reference sequence). The CDR3 runs 15 residues. CDR3 sequence reads: CASSQNGALNQPQHF. CDR3 bases: TGTGCCAGCAGCCAGAACGGGGCCCTCAATCAGCCCCAGCATTTT.

This clonotype was observed a handful of times. The rearrangement links TRBV6-5 to TRBJ2-4; 11 nucleotides match TRBD2. J lost 7 bases, V lost 1 base, and 9 bases had no gene match. This CDR3 contains 17 residues. Germline V gives CDR1 MNHEY, CDR2 SVGAGI. The chain's CDR3 is CASSYWAPGLAGNIQYF. The CDR3 nucleotides read TGTGCCAGCAGTTACTGGGCCCCTGGACTAGCGGGTAACATTCAGTACTTC.

This clonotype has ten or more counts. This CDR3 reads CASSYTGDEQFF. DNA of the CDR3: TGCGCCAGCAGCTATACAGGAGATGAGCAGTTCTTC. The chain carries TRBV5-1 and TRBJ2-1; TRBD1 is a possible D gene (5 bases). Germline V lookup: CDR1 SGHRS, CDR2 YFSETQ. The length of the CDR3 is 12 residues. The V gene lost 3 bases and the J gene lost 8 bases, with 9 bases spanning the gap. Full variable domain (remainder filled in from reference TRBV5-1 and TRBJ2-1): KAGVTQTPRYLIKTRGQQVTLSCSPISGHRSVSWYQQTPGQGLQFLFEYFSETQRNKGNFPGRFSGRQFSNSRSEMNVSTLELGDSALYLCASSYTGDEQFFGPGTRLTVL.

V and J are TRBV12-3 or TRBV12-4 and TRBJ2-7, with D unresolved. The CDR3 extends over 13 amino acids. V was shortened by 5 bases and J by 4 bases, with 12 bases between the two germline ends. CDR3 loop: CASSPPWFYEQYF. CDR3 nucleotides: TGTGCCAGCAGTCCCCCCTGGTTTTACGAGCAGTACTTC.

The sample holds a few counts of this clonotype. The chain recombines TRBV12-3 or TRBV12-4 with TRBJ2-3, with D possibly TRBD1 on 7 matching bases. The length of the CDR3 is 17 residues. The V and J ends lost 2 bases and 0 bases respectively, with 15 bases between them. This chain's CDR3 is CASSLLAGGRSTDTQYF. The CDR3 DNA is TGTGCCAGCAGTTTACTTGCAGGGGGGCGAAGCACAGATACGCAGTATTTT.

V gene TRBV7-9 combines with J gene TRBJ2-1; 7 nucleotides line up with TRBD2. The V and J ends lost 2 bases and 14 bases, in that order; junction bases with no gene match: 6. Per germline, CDR1 SEHNR and CDR2 FQNEAQ (reference sequence). The CDR3 totals 12 residues. In DNA form, the CDR3 reads TGTGCCAGCAGCTTAAGTGGCGGGAGAGAGTTCTTC. Residues: CASSLSGGREFF.

This clonotype occurred many times. The chain couples TRBV3-1 to TRBJ1-1; D is ambiguous. The CDR3 covers 14 residues. Germline V lookup: CDR1 LGHDT, CDR2 YNNKEL (reference sequence). Deletions cut 0 bases from V and 0 bases from J, with 5 bases between. The CDR3 sequence is CASSQEYVNTEAFF. The CDR3 DNA is TGTGCCAGCAGCCAAGAGTACGTGAACACTGAAGCTTTCTTT.

This clonotype came up a few times. This chain links TRBV5-1 with TRBJ1-1, with D tentatively TRBD1 (5 bases). The CDR3 runs 15 residues. Germline CDR1 SGHRS, CDR2 YFSETQ. V was shortened by 1 base and J by 5 bases, with 15 bases between the two germline ends. Written as DNA, the CDR3 is TGCGCCAGCAGCTTGCCCAGCGGGGGTGGAACTGAAGCTTTCTTT. Its protein product is CASSLPSGGGTEAFF.

The V call is TRBV29-1, the J call TRBJ2-3, with TRBD1 matching over 8 bases. V lost 7 bases, J lost 0 bases, and 15 bases stayed unmatched. In germline, CDR1 is SQVTM, CDR2 ANQGSEA. The CDR3 length is 17 residues. Here the CDR3 reads CSARDRAGGWSTDTQYF. DNA of the CDR3: TGCAGCGCCCGTGACCGCGCAGGGGGCTGGAGCACAGATACGCAGTATTTT.

The chain uses TRBV27 and TRBJ2-3; 9 bases map to TRBD1. V lost 7 bases and J lost 0; bases outside the gene matches: 5. This CDR3 is built from 15 residues. Germline-derived CDR1 and CDR2 are MNHEY and SMNVEV (reference sequence). The CDR3 coding sequence is TGTGCCAGCACAGGGGGACAGGGTAGCACAGATACGCAGTATTTT. Amino acid sequence: CASTGGQGSTDTQYF.

This sequence joins TRBV5-6 and TRBJ2-5; 8 bases are a match to TRBD2. CDR1 and CDR2 (germline): SGHDT, YYEEEE. With V trimmed by 4 bases and J by 2 bases, 7 bases remained unmatched. This CDR3 is built from 15 residues. The CDR3 here is CASSQGLGGQETQYF. In nucleotides, the CDR3 is TGTGCCAGCAGCCAGGGACTAGGGGGTCAAGAGACCCAGTACTTC.

There are many counts of this clonotype. The chain uses TRBV6-5 and TRBJ2-1; D tentatively fits TRBD1 or TRBD2 (5 bases each). Germline V lookup: CDR1 MNHEY, CDR2 SVGAGI. Trimming took off 4 bases at V and 7 bases at J, with 14 bases between the two ends. The CDR3 covers 14 residues. In DNA form, the CDR3 reads TGTGCCAGCAGTTGGGGACCGACGGGGAATGAGCAGTTCTTC. Protein product: CASSWGPTGNEQFF.

This clonotype was found many times. The rearrangement links TRBV20-1 to TRBJ1-1; tentatively, D is TRBD1 (5 bases). The germline gives CDR1 DFQATT, CDR2 SNEGSKA (reference sequence). V was cut by 2 bases and J by 4 bases, with 20 bases left in between. The CDR3 runs to 16 residues. Written as DNA, the CDR3 is TGCAGTGCTAGATGGAAACGGGGGGGATTGGGCACTGAAGCTTTCTTT. This translates into CSARWKRGGLGTEAFF.

This rearrangement joins TRBV12-3 or TRBV12-4 to TRBJ2-7; 7 bases fit TRBD2. V lost 7 bases and J lost 5; bases outside the gene matches: 5. The CDR3 has 12 residues. In DNA, the CDR3 is TGTGCCAGCACTAACCTAGCGGACGAGCAGTACTTC. Translation gives CASTNLADEQYF.

The chain joins TRBV5-1 to TRBJ1-1; 8 positions agree with TRBD1. Germline V CDR1 and CDR2: SGHRS, YFSETQ. The CDR3 sequence is 12 residues long. V shed 3 bases, J shed 11 bases, and the junction held 6 bases outside the gene matches. The CDR3 spells CASSSRTGTAFF. CDR3 DNA sequence: TGCGCCAGCAGCTCAAGGACAGGGACGGCTTTCTTT.

This clonotype has a count of ten or more. The V and J genes are TRBV30 and TRBJ1-5; D possibly corresponds to TRBD1 (6 bases). This CDR3 has 13 amino acids. Germline V CDR1 and CDR2: GTSNPN, SVGIG (reference sequence). Trimming took 5 bases from V and 3 from J, leaving 11 bases between them. CDR3 nucleotides: TGTGCCTGGGCGACAGGCCCCAATCAGCCCCAGCATTTT. It translates to CAWATGPNQPQHF.

This clonotype has at least ten counts. DNA of the CDR3: TGTGCCAGCAGCACAACTAGCGGGAGGGCTCCACAGCAGTTCTTC. Translation: CASSTTSGRAPQQFF. The chain is built from TRBV11-2 and TRBJ2-1; 13 nucleotides match TRBD2. The trim removed 5 bases at V and 11 bases at J, leaving 9 bases unmatched. The CDR3 length is 15 residues. From germline, CDR1 is SGHAT and CDR2 FQNNGV.

The rearrangement links TRBV18 to TRBJ1-1; D not certain. This CDR3 is 15 amino acids long. The V end was cut by 6 bases, the J end by 1 base, with 15 bases between. Germline lookup yields CDR1 KGHSH and CDR2 LQKENI. CDR3 region: CASSPLEGGNTEAFF. The DNA for the CDR3 is TGTGCCAGCTCGCCCCTTGAGGGTGGGAACACTGAAGCTTTCTTT. The full variable domain, with the rest looked up from reference TRBV18 and TRBJ1-1, is NAGVMQNPRHLVRRRGQEARLRCSPMKGHSHVYWYRQLPEEGLKFMVYLQKENIIDESGMPKERFSAEFPKEGPSILRIQQVVRGDSAAYFCASSPLEGGNTEAFFGQGTRLTVV.

This clonotype was seen only a few times. V and J are TRBV15 and TRBJ1-2; TRBD1 aligns across 9 bases. This CDR3 is built from 14 residues. J lost 3 bases, V lost 5 bases, and 4 bases had no gene match. CDR1 and CDR2 (germline): LNHNV, YYDKDF (reference sequence). The CDR3 is CATSGRTGDYGYTF. DNA of the CDR3: TGTGCCACCAGCGGTAGGACAGGGGACTATGGCTACACCTTC.